This is a list of T cell receptor beta chains from one sample in a study of blood T cell repertoires in COVID-19. The protocol was immunoSEQ multiplex PCR, while the TCRdb copy is restricted to in-frame clones and leaves out a portion. Of around 100,000 clones in the sample, approximately 89% were seen once. The specimen sequenced was peripheral blood. The receptors were sampled from a human donor with active COVID-19. The donor label of this sample is uncertain. CDR3s include the opening cysteine and the closing phenylalanine or tryptophan. The order of the fields is J gene, V gene, clone size, D gene, CDR3 protein, CDR3 DNA. The D gene is left open where the match is weak. The listing skips clone size in some rows; elsewhere it reads once, few, many or a size class.

J: TRBJ2-1
V: TRBV27
size: -
D: -
CDR3: CASSWASYNEQFF
DNA: TGTGCCAGCAGTTGGGCCTCCTACAATGAGCAGTTCTTC

J: TRBJ2-7
V: TRBV27
size: -
D: -
CDR3: CASSFAAGLHYEQYF
DNA: TGTGCCAGCAGTTTTGCTGCGGGGCTCCACTACGAGCAGTACTTC

J: TRBJ2-7
V: TRBV28
size: -
D: TRBD2
CDR3: CASSSGTSGREQYF
DNA: TGTGCCAGCAGCTCCGGGACTAGCGGTCGGGAGCAGTACTTC

J: TRBJ1-6
V: TRBV4-1
size: -
D: TRBD1
CDR3: CASSALGTGYNSPLHF
DNA: TGCGCCAGCAGCGCCTTAGGGACAGGGTATAATTCACCCCTCCACTTT

J: TRBJ2-5
V: TRBV5-5
size: -
D: TRBD2
CDR3: CASSSNGLEQETQYF
DNA: TGTGCCAGCAGTTCCAACGGACTAGAGCAAGAGACCCAGTACTTC

J: TRBJ1-1
V: TRBV6-1
size: -
D: TRBD1
CDR3: CASSERFEGAHRNTEAFF
DNA: TGTGCCAGCAGTGAAAGATTCGAGGGGGCGCACAGGAACACTGAAGCTTTCTTT

J: TRBJ2-5
V: TRBV6-2/TRBV6-3
size: -
D: TRBD2
CDR3: CASSFPGLDVKRTQYF
DNA: TGTGCCAGCAGCTTCCCCGGACTAGACGTGAAGAGGACCCAGTACTTC

J: TRBJ2-1
V: TRBV7-9
size: -
D: TRBD1
CDR3: CASSLLSEGADEQFF
DNA: TGTGCCAGCAGCTTGTTGTCTGAGGGGGCGGATGAGCAGTTCTTC

J: TRBJ2-7
V: TRBV4-3
size: -
D: TRBD2
CDR3: CASSSTSGDYEQYF
DNA: TGCGCCAGCAGTTCAACTAGCGGGGACTACGAGCAGTACTTC

J: TRBJ1-5
V: TRBV15
size: once
D: -
CDR3: CATSRDRDTRNQPQHF
DNA: TGTGCCACCAGCAGAGATAGGGACACCCGCAATCAGCCCCAGCATTTT

J: TRBJ2-7
V: TRBV10-1
size: -
D: TRBD1
CDR3: CASRSGTGTNEQYF
DNA: TGCGCCAGCAGGTCCGGGACAGGGACCAACGAGCAGTACTTC

J: TRBJ2-5
V: TRBV6-5
size: once
D: TRBD2
CDR3: CASSTGTRETQYF
DNA: TGTGCCAGCAGTACCGGGACTAGAGAGACCCAGTACTTC

J: TRBJ2-2
V: TRBV3-1/TRBV3-2
size: -
D: TRBD1
CDR3: CASSPHPGTVNTGELFF
DNA: TGTGCCAGCAGCCCCCACCCCGGGACAGTGAACACCGGGGAGCTGTTTTTT

J: TRBJ2-3
V: TRBV10-3
size: -
D: TRBD2
CDR3: CAISETATSGGVGTQYF
DNA: TGTGCCATCAGTGAGACCGCCACTAGCGGGGGGGTTGGTACGCAGTATTTT

J: TRBJ1-6
V: TRBV9
size: -
D: -
CDR3: CASSGGGGVMNSPLHF
DNA: TGTGCCAGCAGTGGGGGGGGCGGGGTGATGAATTCACCCCTCCACTTT

J: TRBJ2-3
V: TRBV5-1
size: -
D: -
CDR3: CASSLEGAGYTDTQYF
DNA: TGCGCCAGCAGCTTGGAGGGGGCGGGGTACACAGATACGCAGTATTTT

J: TRBJ1-4
V: TRBV9
size: -
D: -
CDR3: CASSEGSGLGEKLFF
DNA: TGTGCCAGCAGCGAGGGCTCAGGGTTAGGTGAAAAACTGTTTTTT